Presented here are 31 T cell receptor beta chains from one specimen sequenced in a study of blood T cell repertoires in COVID-19. Data came from immunoSEQ multiplex PCR; TCRdb stores just in-frame clones and leaves some out. The sample has roughly 98,000 clones; roughly 77% are singletons. The sample taken for sequencing was peripheral blood. The receptor source for this set is a human donor in a cohort sampled during active COVID-19.

This rearrangement joins TRBV5-6 to TRBJ2-1; 8 nucleotides agree with TRBD2. The germline V gene has CDR1 SGHDT and CDR2 YYEEEE. The CDR3 runs 14 residues. The junction had 5 bases not matched to a gene; V was cut back by 4 bases and J by 5 bases. The CDR3 DNA reads TGTGCCAGCAGCCGGGGGGGGCTGGACAATGAGCAGTTCTTC. Residues: CASSRGGLDNEQFF.

This chain connects TRBV4-1 to TRBJ1-4, with unresolved D. The CDR3 runs to 16 residues. CDR1 is MGHRA and CDR2 is YSYEKL in the germline V gene. Trimming stripped 3 bases from V and 3 bases from J, with 14 bases between. The CDR3 here is CASSHPEGGSNEKLFF. The CDR3 DNA is TGCGCCAGCAGCCACCCAGAGGGCGGCTCTAATGAAAAACTGTTTTTT.

This chain connects TRBV2 to TRBJ1-3, with D maybe TRBD1 (6 bases). CDR3 size: 18 residues. V lost 2 bases, J lost 0 bases, and 17 bases lay in between. CDR1 SNHLY and CDR2 FYNNEI come from the germline V gene. CDR3 loop: CASSEIDRQSSSGNTIYF. The DNA for the CDR3 is TGTGCCAGCAGTGAAATCGACAGGCAATCGAGCTCTGGAAACACCATATATTTT.

The chain has TRBV11-2 and TRBJ2-7; no firm D call. In germline, CDR1 is SGHAT, CDR2 FQNNGV. This CDR3 spans 14 amino acids. The V end was cut by 5 bases, the J end by 4 bases, with 15 bases between. As DNA, the CDR3 is TGTGCCAGCAGCCGCGGTTTTTCATCTTACGAGCAGTACTTC. Encoded protein: CASSRGFSSYEQYF.

This clone turned up a few times. The V gene is TRBV3-1 (or the pseudogene TRBV3-2), the J gene TRBJ1-2; 8 nucleotides agree with TRBD1. Per the germline V gene, CDR1 is LGHDT and CDR2 is YNNKEL (reference sequence). CDR3 length: 14 amino acids. With V trimmed by 6 bases and J by 2 bases, 5 bases remained unmatched. DNA of the CDR3: TGTGCCAGCAGACGGACAGGGCCGAACTATGGCTACACCTTC. It specifies CASRRTGPNYGYTF.

CDR3 DNA: TGTGCCTGGACTACAGGGAGACGGCAAGAGACCCAGTACTTC. Translating it yields CAWTTGRRQETQYF. This chain links TRBV30 with TRBJ2-5; tentatively, D is TRBD1 (6 bases). CDR1 GTSNPN and CDR2 SVGIG come from the germline V gene (reference sequence). The CDR3 runs to 14 residues. V was shortened by 4 bases and J by 2 bases, with 14 bases between the two germline ends.

The V gene is TRBV5-1, the J gene TRBJ1-1, with D perhaps TRBD1 (5 bases). CDR3 size: 16 residues. V lost 3 bases and J lost 1, with 16 bases in between. CDR1 and CDR2 (germline): SGHRS, YFSETQ. The CDR3 sequence: CASSSAPRGTNTEAFF. CDR3 in DNA: TGCGCCAGCAGCTCAGCACCCCGGGGGACGAACACTGAAGCTTTCTTT.

This chain connects TRBV18 to TRBJ1-1, with 7 bases lining up with TRBD1. V lost 1 base, J lost 1 base, and 0 bases stayed unmatched. The germline V gene has CDR1 KGHSH and CDR2 LQKENI. The CDR3 contains 14 residues. CDR3 loop: CASSPQGANTEAFF. The CDR3, as DNA: TGTGCCAGCTCACCACAGGGGGCGAACACTGAAGCTTTCTTT.

J is TRBJ2-7 and V is TRBV5-1; D is perhaps TRBD2 (7 bases). The germline V gene encodes CDR1 SGHRS and CDR2 YFSETQ. The V gene lost 4 bases and the J gene lost 3 bases, with 14 bases spanning the gap. The CDR3 sequence is 14 residues long. In DNA form, the CDR3 reads TGCGCCAGCAGCGAGACGGGGGGCTTCTACGAGCAGTACTTC. Amino acid sequence: CASSETGGFYEQYF.

A few counts support this clone. The rearrangement links TRBV11-2 to TRBJ2-7; 7 bases are a match to TRBD1. This CDR3 spans 17 amino acids. The ends lost 0 bases at V and 12 bases at J; junction bases unmatched: 20. The V gene's germline CDR1 is SGHAT and CDR2 FQNNGV. This CDR3 is CASSLDGTASWTSMRYF. The CDR3 DNA is TGTGCCAGCAGCTTAGACGGGACAGCCTCCTGGACCTCGATGCGGTACTTC.

This rearrangement joins TRBV11-2 to TRBJ2-1; 7 bases map to TRBD1. The V and J ends lost 2 bases and 3 bases, in that order; junction bases with no gene match: 1. The CDR3 runs 14 residues. Germline lookup yields CDR1 SGHAT and CDR2 FQNNGV. The chain's CDR3 is CASSLQGVYNEQFF. CDR3 DNA sequence: TGTGCCAGCAGCTTACAGGGGGTCTACAATGAGCAGTTCTTC.

The V call is TRBV5-1, the J call TRBJ1-1; maybe TRBD1 (5 bases). Germline V gene sequence: CDR1 SGHRS, CDR2 YFSETQ. V lost 2 bases, J lost 1 base, and 6 bases lay in between. The CDR3 has 13 residues. Here the CDR3 DNA reads TGCGCCAGCAGCTTACAGGAGAACACTGAAGCTTTCTTT. Translating gives CASSLQENTEAFF.

This clone was observed a handful of times. The chain uses TRBV5-1 and TRBJ1-6; a possible D gene is TRBD1 (6 bases). V was pared by 2 bases and J by 8 bases, with 17 bases between. Germline values: CDR1 SGHRS, CDR2 YFSETQ. The CDR3 runs to 16 residues. The CDR3 reads CASSLTGIPSDSPLHF. CDR3 in DNA: TGCGCCAGCAGCTTAACAGGGATTCCTTCCGATTCACCCCTCCACTTT.

The chain has TRBV5-5 and TRBJ2-5; D gene uncertain. The V end lost 1 base, the J end lost 2 bases, and 9 bases lay between the germline ends. This CDR3 spans 14 amino acids. Germline-derived CDR1 and CDR2 are SGHKS and YYEKEE (reference sequence). CDR3 DNA: TGTGCCAGCAGCTTGACGGCAGGTCAAGAGACCCAGTACTTC. Amino acid sequence: CASSLTAGQETQYF.

The sample holds a few counts of this clone. The genes are TRBV18 and TRBJ1-2; 9 bases match TRBD1. Germline CDR1 KGHSH, CDR2 LQKENI. The CDR3 length is 13 residues. V lost 5 bases and J lost 9; bases outside the gene matches: 7. CDR3 in amino acids: CASSGDRVVRYTF. The CDR3 DNA is TGTGCCAGCTCAGGGGACAGGGTTGTTCGCTACACCTTC. Complete variable domain (other parts from reference TRBV18 and TRBJ1-2): NAGVMQNPRHLVRRRGQEARLRCSPMKGHSHVYWYRQLPEEGLKFMVYLQKENIIDESGMPKERFSAEFPKEGPSILRIQQVVRGDSAAYFCASSGDRVVRYTFGSGTRLTVV.

V gene TRBV7-9 combines with J gene TRBJ2-1; 7 bases are shared with TRBD2. This CDR3 is 15 amino acids long. Trimming cost V 6 bases and J 4 bases; bases outside gene matches: 9. CDR1 and CDR2 from the germline V gene are SEHNR and FQNEAQ (reference sequence). CDR3 coding DNA: TGTGCCAGCAGAGGTCGGCGGGAGAGATACAATGAGCAGTTCTTC. The encoded protein is CASRGRRERYNEQFF. Supplemented by reference TRBV7-9 and TRBJ2-1, the full variable domain reads DTGVSQNPRHKITKRGQNVTFRCDPISEHNRLYWYRQTLGQGPEFLTYFQNEAQLEKSRLLSDRFSAERPKGSFSTLEIQRTEQGDSAMYLCASRGRRERYNEQFFGPGTRLTVL.

V usage is TRBV5-1 and J usage is TRBJ2-5, with 11 positions matching TRBD2. From germline, CDR1 is SGHRS and CDR2 YFSETQ. The junction had 0 bases not matched to a gene; V was cut back by 3 bases and J by 5 bases. The CDR3 is made up of 13 amino acids. DNA of the CDR3: TGCGCCAGCAGCTCTAGCGGGGGGGAGACCCAGTACTTC. Its protein product is CASSSSGGETQYF.

The chain uses TRBV18 and TRBJ1-1, with 11 bases that match TRBD1. The CDR3 covers 15 residues. Germline loops: CDR1 KGHSH, CDR2 LQKENI. V gave up 5 bases and J gave up 4 bases; unmatched junction bases: 6. This CDR3 is CASSTYGTGGTEAFF. The CDR3 bases are TGTGCCAGCTCAACCTACGGGACAGGGGGCACTGAAGCTTTCTTT.

The V gene is TRBV24-1, the J gene TRBJ2-3; no clear D gene. This CDR3 spans 14 amino acids. From germline, CDR1 is KGHDR and CDR2 SFDVKD. V was clipped by 4 bases and J by 6 bases, with 13 bases between them. In nucleotides, the CDR3 is TGTGCCACCAGTGACCCCTTTAACTGGGATACGCAGTATTTT. It encodes CATSDPFNWDTQYF.

This rearrangement joins TRBV28 to TRBJ1-6; 9 bases align to TRBD1. The germline V gene encodes CDR1 MDHEN and CDR2 SYDVKM. With 5 bases clipped from V and 7 bases from J, the junction kept 6 bases outside the gene matches. The CDR3 is made up of 15 amino acids. CDR3 coding DNA: TGTGCCAGCAGTCAATCCGGGACAGGGAATTCACCCCTCCACTTT. Translating it yields CASSQSGTGNSPLHF.

The chain couples TRBV11-3 to TRBJ2-1, with D possibly being TRBD2 (6 bases). V dropped 4 bases and J dropped 7 bases, with 11 bases sitting between them. Germline CDR1 is SGHNT and CDR2 is YENEEA. The CDR3 is made up of 13 amino acids. CDR3 nucleotides: TGTGCCAGCAGCTCGGGGGTCGGGAATGAGCAGTTCTTC. Encoded protein: CASSSGVGNEQFF.

This chain joins TRBV4-3 and TRBJ2-6; no definite D call. CDR1 is LGHNA and CDR2 is YSLEER in the germline V gene. The CDR3 runs 16 residues. V dropped 0 bases and J dropped 4 bases, with 10 bases sitting between them. CDR3 sequence reads: CASSQEVAAGANVLTF. Here the CDR3 DNA reads TGCGCCAGCAGCCAAGAAGTGGCGGCAGGGGCCAACGTCCTGACTTTC.

This clone was observed at least ten times. The chain is built from TRBV12-3 or TRBV12-4 and TRBJ2-7; TRBD1 might be the D (5 bases). The CDR3 length is 12 residues. Trimming took off 1 base at V and 9 bases at J, with 10 bases between the two ends. CDR3 sequence: CASSLVAGRQYF. The CDR3 coding sequence is TGTGCCAGCAGTTTAGTCGCAGGGCGGCAGTACTTC.

The chain joins TRBV3-1 (or the pseudogene TRBV3-2) to TRBJ2-7, with 7 nucleotides matching TRBD2. This CDR3 is built from 19 residues. Germline loops: CDR1 LGHDT, CDR2 YNNKEL (reference sequence). The trim removed 1 base at V and 6 bases at J, leaving 21 bases unmatched. The CDR3 DNA reads TGTGCCAGCAGCCAAGTTGTAGGGGACTATTTTACGCCCCGGGGCGAGCAGTACTTC. This codes for CASSQVVGDYFTPRGEQYF.

The chain links TRBV18 to TRBJ2-4; TRBD2 aligns across 8 bases. This CDR3 comprises 15 residues. V lost 8 bases and J lost 4; bases outside the gene matches: 10. Germline V gives CDR1 KGHSH, CDR2 LQKENI. The CDR3 DNA sequence: TGTGCCAGCCGGGGGACGGGAGGGCTAAAAAACATTCAGTACTTC. Amino acid sequence: CASRGTGGLKNIQYF.

Only a few counts were recorded for this clone. The J gene is TRBJ2-2, the V gene TRBV7-9; unclear D gene. Germline CDR1 is SEHNR and CDR2 is FQNEAQ (reference sequence). This CDR3 spans 13 amino acids. Trimming pared 3 bases from V and 8 bases from J, leaving 10 bases between. CDR3 protein: CASSLTSPGELFF. CDR3 in DNA: TGTGCCAGCAGCTTGACTTCCCCGGGGGAGCTGTTTTTT.

The chain has TRBV6-5 and TRBJ2-5; 7 nucleotides agree with TRBD2. The germline gives CDR1 MNHEY, CDR2 SVGAGI. V lost 8 bases, J lost 7 bases, and 16 bases stayed unmatched. The CDR3 runs 15 residues. Here the CDR3 reads CASAQTGRSSSTQYF. CDR3 sequence (DNA): TGTGCCAGCGCGCAAACCGGGAGGAGTAGTTCGACCCAGTACTTC.

The V gene is TRBV18, the J gene TRBJ2-3, with a weak D call TRBD2 (7 bases). Trimming cost V 4 bases and J 4 bases, with 18 bases left between them. Germline CDR1 and CDR2: KGHSH and LQKENI. The CDR3 consists of 16 residues. This CDR3 is CASSLTGAGAPDTQYF. In DNA, the CDR3 is TGTGCCAGCTCACTAACCGGGGCGGGGGCTCCAGATACGCAGTATTTT.

With respect to this clone: Other DNA sequences within the sample encode an identical CDR3. The chain joins TRBV6-5 to TRBJ1-5; the match to TRBD1 covers 7 bases. V lost 5 bases and J lost 4; bases outside the gene matches: 8. CDR1 and CDR2 (germline): MNHEY, SVGAGI. The CDR3 length is 15 residues. Here the CDR3 reads CASSPRGRGNQPQHF. DNA of the CDR3: TGTGCCAGCAGTCCGAGGGGGCGCGGGAATCAGCCCCAGCATTTT.

This chain connects TRBV7-9 to TRBJ1-5, with D unclear. The ends were cut back, 1 base at V and 0 bases at J, with 10 bases in the middle. CDR3 size: 16 residues. The V gene's germline CDR1 is SEHNR and CDR2 FQNEAQ (reference sequence). This CDR3 reads CASSLGAGSSNQPQHF. In DNA, the CDR3 is TGTGCCAGCAGCTTAGGAGCGGGAAGTAGCAATCAGCCCCAGCATTTT. The whole variable domain, remainder taken from reference TRBV7-9 and TRBJ1-5, is DTGVSQNPRHKITKRGQNVTFRCDPISEHNRLYWYRQTLGQGPEFLTYFQNEAQLEKSRLLSDRFSAERPKGSFSTLEIQRTEQGDSAMYLCASSLGAGSSNQPQHFGDGTRLSIL.

The rearrangement links TRBV5-1 to TRBJ2-3; perhaps TRBD2 as D (6 bases). The CDR3 covers 14 residues. Germline-derived CDR1 and CDR2 are SGHRS and YFSETQ. Trimming took 4 bases from V and 2 from J, leaving 11 bases between them. The CDR3 protein is CASSGTFHTDTQYF. As DNA, the CDR3 is TGCGCCAGCAGCGGGACTTTTCACACAGATACGCAGTATTTT.